This TCR beta chain is from a study of T cells after posttransplantation cyclophosphamide. Study-wide results and caveats: Donor CD8+ memory clones often dominated recipient blood repertoires at later times. TRB overlap between skin or GI tissue T cells and blood was limited. Recipient CMV seropositivity and CMV reactivation strongly tracked TRB clonality.

Controls had myeloablative marrow grafts with methotrexate and calcineurin inhibitor, sampled at 1 year. In the case of this clone: Its antigen remains unknown.

The CDR3 totals 11 residues. Germline V gene lookup returns CDR1 SGHRS and CDR2 YFSETQ. V lost 5 bases, J lost 9 bases, and 9 bases lay in between. TCRdb's copy holds only in-frame clones and misses some; the assay was immunoSEQ multiplex PCR. There are 20,000 or so clones in the sample; roughly nine tenths occur only once, and under 2% lies in the top ten. The rearrangement joins TRBV5-1 to TRBJ2-1; no firm D call. This receptor was taken from a female patient in her thirties or forties who received an allogeneic stem cell transplant from an unrelated donor, was CMV-positive, and had acute and chronic GVHD. Part of the T cells may come from the graft donor. Sample: PBMCs, taken 350 to 400 days after allogeneic stem cell transplant with calcineurin inhibitor and methotrexate. This CDR3 is CASRLRVEQFF. CDR3 DNA: TGCGCCAGCAGACTGAGAGTTGAGCAGTTCTTC. Filled out from reference TRBV5-1 and TRBJ2-1, the complete variable domain reads KAGVTQTPRYLIKTRGQQVTLSCSPISGHRSVSWYQQTPGQGLQFLFEYFSETQRNKGNFPGRFSGRQFSNSRSEMNVSTLELGDSALYLCASRLRVEQFFGPGTRLTVL.